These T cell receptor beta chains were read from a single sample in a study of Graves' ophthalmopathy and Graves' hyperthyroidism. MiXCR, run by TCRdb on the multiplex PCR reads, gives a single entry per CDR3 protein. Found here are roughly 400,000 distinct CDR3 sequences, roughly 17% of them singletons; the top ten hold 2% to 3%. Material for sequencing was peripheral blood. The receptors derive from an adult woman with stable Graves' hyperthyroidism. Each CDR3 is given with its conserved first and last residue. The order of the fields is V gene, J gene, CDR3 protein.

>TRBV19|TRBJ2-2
CASSMSGVSGELFF
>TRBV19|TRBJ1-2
CASSILDGANYGYTF
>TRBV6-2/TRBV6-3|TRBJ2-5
CASSYQETQYF
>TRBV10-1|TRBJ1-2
CASSGGGQAYGYTF
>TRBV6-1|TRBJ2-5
CASSVDSGTETQYF
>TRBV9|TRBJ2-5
CASSPNSFQETQYF
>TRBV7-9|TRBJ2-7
CASSLETGRYEQYF
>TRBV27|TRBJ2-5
CASSSGLVGETQYF
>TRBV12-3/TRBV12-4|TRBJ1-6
CASKEGYNSPLHF
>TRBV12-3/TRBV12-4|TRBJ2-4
CASLRTSGKNIQYF
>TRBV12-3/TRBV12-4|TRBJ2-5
CASSTTGWETQYF
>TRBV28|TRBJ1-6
CATQGVNNSPLHF
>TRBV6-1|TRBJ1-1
CASRWTGDGNTEAFF
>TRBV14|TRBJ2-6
CASSRDGLSGANVLTF
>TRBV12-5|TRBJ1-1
CASGLQTGDTEAFF
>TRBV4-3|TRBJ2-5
CASSQGSGQETQYF
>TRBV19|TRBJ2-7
CASSPAGRFASYEQYF
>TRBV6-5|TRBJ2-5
CASSHILATQETQYF
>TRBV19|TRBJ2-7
CASSMELHPYEQYF
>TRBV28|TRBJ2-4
CASSPAGTTRGKNIQYF
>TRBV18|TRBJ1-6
CASSPAQQGAGSPLHF
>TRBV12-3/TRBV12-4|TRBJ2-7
CASSFDLRGAYEQYF
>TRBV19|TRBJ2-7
CASSTDSAYEQYF
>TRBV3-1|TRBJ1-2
CASSQDAGVNYGYTF
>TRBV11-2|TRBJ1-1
CASSLGLSTEAFF
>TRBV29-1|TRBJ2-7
CSVAPGTGESSYEQYF
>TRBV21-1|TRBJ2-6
CASRRTFRDNGTGANVLTF